These 12 T cell receptor beta chains were sequenced from one sample in a study of read filtering for tumor transcriptome and immune sequencing. From 350 to 500 ng of RNA, a library with molecular barcoded alpha/delta and beta/gamma adaptors was made. TCRdb analysed the reads with MiXCR anew, one entry per CDR3 protein. The sample lists around 130,000 distinct CDR3 sequences; approximately 13% were seen once. What was sequenced was a population of CD138-negative cells sorted from bone marrow. The origin of the receptors is a donor at least 40 years old with multiple myeloma.

Many counts were recorded for this clonotype. This chain links TRBV15 with TRBJ2-6; weak D call: TRBD1 (6 bases). Trimming left V 9 bases short and J 0 bases short, with 9 bases between. Germline V CDR1 and CDR2: LNHNV, YYDKDF (reference sequence). The CDR3 is 14 amino acids. CDR3 residues: CATGGLSGANVLTF. The DNA of the CDR3 is TGTGCCACAGGGGGTCTCTCTGGGGCCAACGTCCTGACTTTC. The full variable domain, in which reference TRBV15 and TRBJ2-6 provide the parts outside the CDR3, is DAMVIQNPRYQVTQFGKPVTLSCSQTLNHNVMYWYQQKSSQAPKLLFHYYDKDFNNEADTPDNFQSRRPNTSFCFLDIRSPGLGDTAMYLCATGGLSGANVLTFGAGSRLTVL.

Many counts were recorded for this clonotype. The chain couples TRBV10-3 to TRBJ1-1, with 7 bases fitting TRBD1. Germline CDR1 is ENHRY and CDR2 is SYGVKD. The CDR3 has 13 residues. V gave up 11 bases and J gave up 1 base; unmatched junction bases: 7. DNA of the CDR3: TGTGCCCATCAAGGACAGGAGAACACTGAAGCTTTCTTT. It encodes CAHQGQENTEAFF.

This clonotype has a count of ten or more. This rearrangement joins TRBV4-3 to TRBJ2-7; TRBD2 matches at 7 bases. Germline CDR1 and CDR2: LGHNA and YSLEER. The CDR3 runs to 17 residues. Trimming cost V 0 bases and J 0 bases; bases outside gene matches: 8. The DNA for the CDR3 is TGCGCCAGCAGCCAAGATCCGGGCCGCGGGAGCTCCTACGAGCAGTACTTC. Translated, it gives CASSQDPGRGSSYEQYF.

This clonotype was seen at least ten times. The V gene is TRBV7-2, the J gene TRBJ2-3; TRBD1 might be the D (6 bases). Per the germline V gene, CDR1 is SGHTA and CDR2 is FQGNSA. The CDR3 has 14 residues. The V end lost 5 bases, the J end lost 0 bases, and 9 bases lay between the germline ends. In nucleotides, the CDR3 is TGTGCCAGCAGCCGGGACACTAGCACAGATACGCAGTATTTT. This codes for CASSRDTSTDTQYF.

This clonotype was counted many times. V gene TRBV29-1 combines with J gene TRBJ2-1; D is perhaps TRBD2 (6 bases). The germline V and J ends were trimmed by 6 bases and 0 bases, with 15 bases remaining between them. Germline CDR1 and CDR2: SQVTM and ANQGSEA. The CDR3 runs to 15 residues. DNA of the CDR3: TGCAGCGTCGCTTTAGCGGCTAGCTCCTACAATGAGCAGTTCTTC. This translates into CSVALAASSYNEQFF.

This clonotype was found many times. This chain connects TRBV12-3 or TRBV12-4 to TRBJ1-5, with TRBD1 as a possible D gene (6 bases). There are 15 residues in the CDR3. Trimming took off 6 bases at V and 2 bases at J, with 14 bases between the two ends. CDR3 residues: CASRYNRVGNQPQHF. Here the CDR3 DNA reads TGTGCCAGCAGATACAACAGGGTTGGCAATCAGCCCCAGCATTTT.

Details on this clonotype: This likely stems from a read error, as it lies one base from a far larger clone. The rearrangement joins TRBV6-5 to TRBJ2-7; tentatively, D is TRBD1 (5 bases). In germline, CDR1 is MNHEY, CDR2 SVGAGI. The CDR3 is made up of 14 amino acids. CDR3 in amino acids: CVSSWGESSYEQYF. CDR3 DNA sequence: TGTGTCAGCAGTTGGGGCGAGAGCTCCTACGAGCAGTACTTC.

In the case of this clonotype: A much larger clone differs from this one at a single base, so this may be a read error. This is likely a read error, given that the CDR3 carries no conserved phenylalanine or tryptophan at its end. The V and J genes are TRBV2 and TRBJ1-1; no clear D gene. The CDR3 extends over 14 amino acids. Germline CDR1 SNHLY, CDR2 FYNNEI. V lost 3 bases and J 3 bases, leaving 11 bases between the germline ends. This chain's CDR3 is CASSDPGEDTEAFL. CDR3 in DNA: TGTGCCAGCAGTGATCCCGGGGAGGACACTGAAGCTTTCCTT.

This clonotype was observed at least ten times. The chain employs TRBV6-2 or TRBV6-3 and TRBJ2-1; D perhaps matches TRBD1 (6 bases). The V end lost 2 bases, the J end lost 7 bases, and 18 bases lay between the germline ends. This CDR3 is built from 16 residues. Germline CDR1 and CDR2: MNHEY and SVGEGT. Here the CDR3 reads CASSYGGWGLENEQFF. The CDR3 nucleotides are TGTGCCAGCAGTTACGGGGGCTGGGGGCTAGAGAATGAGCAGTTCTTC.

This clonotype was found many times. The V call is TRBV13, the J call TRBJ2-7; D is perhaps TRBD2 (6 bases). Trimming left V 6 bases short and J 6 bases short, with 21 bases between. This CDR3 has 15 residues. Germline CDR1 reads PRHDT; CDR2 reads FYEKMQ (reference sequence). CDR3 sequence (DNA): TGTGCCAGCAGGGTCTTGGGGGGACGACTAGGCGAGCAGTACTTC. Its protein is CASRVLGGRLGEQYF. The variable domain in full, completed from reference TRBV13 and TRBJ2-7, reads AAGVIQSPRHLIKEKRETATLKCYPIPRHDTVYWYQQGPGQDPQFLISFYEKMQSDKGSIPDRFSAQQFSDYHSELNMSSLELGDSALYFCASRVLGGRLGEQYFGPGTRLTVT.

The table lists this clonotype with many counts. The rearrangement uses TRBV5-6 and TRBJ1-6, with D maybe TRBD1 (6 bases). Germline assignment: CDR1 SGHDT and CDR2 YYEEEE. Trimming shortened V by 4 bases and J by 6 bases, and 11 bases separated the two germline ends. The CDR3 covers 14 residues. CDR3: CASSPTGPNSPLHF. CDR3 sequence (DNA): TGTGCCAGCAGCCCGACAGGCCCTAATTCACCCCTCCACTTT.

This clonotype was counted many times. The chain recombines TRBV13 with TRBJ2-3; TRBD1 is a possible D gene (6 bases). Trimming left V 0 bases short and J 6 bases short, with 16 bases between. Germline CDR1 is PRHDT and CDR2 is FYEKMQ (reference sequence). CDR3 length: 16 amino acids. CDR3 DNA sequence: TGTGCCAGCAGCTTAGGATTCTCCGTCAGGGGCGATACGCAGTATTTT. Translating it yields CASSLGFSVRGDTQYF.